The entry below describes one T cell receptor (beta chain). This clonotype occurred many times. Its antigen is still unknown. The input lacks base qualities; no much larger clone sits a single base away. This entry comes from a study of T-cell memory formation after mild COVID-19 (dated by TCRdb to about 2021). About the investigation overall: TCR sequence clusters from the two donors were largely donor specific. The cohort was made up of two young adult volunteers, one female and one male, who were previously healthy. Longitudinal TCRalpha and TCRbeta repertoire sequencing tracked T-cell clones expanding and contracting after mild COVID-19 in two donors.

Ficoll-Paque density gradient centrifugation was the method used to isolate PBMCs. The sequencing machine was an Illumina NovaSeq 6000. TCRalpha and TCRbeta cDNA libraries were constructed by 5'RACE with constant-segment primers, with sample barcodes and unique molecular identifiers being introduced. RNA was extracted from every sample with Trizol reagent. Amplification of the libraries took two PCR steps, and the second step added a second sample barcode plus Illumina TruSeq adapters. The libraries were sequenced on an Illumina NovaSeq using 2 x 150 bp paired-end reads. Turning to the authors' computational methods: With migec v1.2.7, reads were demultiplexed and then collapsed into UMI-guided consensus sequences. Using mixcr v2.1.11, the UMI consensuses were aligned to TRA and TRB V and J templates and assembled into clonotypes. Expanded or contracted clonotypes were those called significant by both edgeR and NoisET, with noise models trained on biological replicates. edgeR calls used a false discovery rate-adjusted p below 0.01 and a log2 fold-change threshold of 1. PCA with hierarchical clustering of max-normalized trajectories of the 1000 most abundant clonotypes was used as exploratory dynamics analysis. Separately sequenced CD4+ and CD8+ repertoires were used to assign a CD4 or CD8 phenotype to each responding clone. The public reads were reanalyzed by TCRdb: fastp trimming at Q25, MiXCR alignment, in-frame beta chains only. Rows matching on CDR3 protein sequence are summarized as one entry with the most common DNA and genes. TCRdb's processing, not the authors', yielded these V and J calls. In this sample the table shows 30,000 to 35,000 distinct CDR3 sequences, around 7.7% of which occur a single time. Roughly 27% of the sample rests with the top ten.

Broad study findings and their caveats: Some responding clones were detected in pre-infection memory, which suggested that pre-existing cross-reactive memory T cells had joined the SARS-CoV-2 response. Clones contracting from day 15 to 85 had balanced CD4/CD8 phenotypes, while a second wave expanding from day 15 to 37 was biased towards CD4+. Only a couple of mild cases were covered by the study, and larger cohorts that include severe cases with pre-infection samples were considered necessary. SARS-CoV-2 specificity was not confirmed for the second-wave clones peaking on day 37. Contracting CD4+ clones were located mainly in the CM and EM memory subsets, whereas CD8+ clones were found to be enriched in EMRA.

From cysteine to phenylalanine, the CDR3 is 12 amino acids long. The DNA shown is the 36-base CDR3, in frame from base 1. From the germline V gene, CDR1 is SGHVS and CDR2 is FNYEAQ. Between the V and J ends, shortened by 10 bases and 1 base respectively, the junction contains 9 bases. Sequencing input: PBMCs or a T cell subset sorted from them (not recorded which). This receptor chain uses TRBV7-6 and TRBJ2-3, and the D gene may be TRBD2, 5 bases matching. This clonotype was obtained from a man aged 18-30 years who had mild COVID-19 (a few samples of this study predate the infection). The sample titles of this study are shuffled in the database, so cell type and time point are left out; the donor was told from shared clones. The CDR3 in this case is CATMEGTDTQYF. DNA sequence: TGTGCCACCATGGAGGGCACAGATACGCAGTATTTT.